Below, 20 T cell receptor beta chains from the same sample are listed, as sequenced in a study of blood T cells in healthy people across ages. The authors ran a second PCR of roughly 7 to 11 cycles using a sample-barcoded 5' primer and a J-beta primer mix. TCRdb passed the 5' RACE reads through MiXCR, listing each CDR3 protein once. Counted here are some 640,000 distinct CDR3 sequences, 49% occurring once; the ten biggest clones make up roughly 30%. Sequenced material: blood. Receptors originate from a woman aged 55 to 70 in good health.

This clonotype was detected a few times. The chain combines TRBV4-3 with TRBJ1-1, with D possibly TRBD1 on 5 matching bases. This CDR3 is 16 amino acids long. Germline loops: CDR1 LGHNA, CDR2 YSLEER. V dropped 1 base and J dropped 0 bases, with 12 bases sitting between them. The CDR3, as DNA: TGCGCCAGCAGCCAAGTGGGACCAGGGCTGAACACTGAAGCTTTCTTT. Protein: CASSQVGPGLNTEAFF.

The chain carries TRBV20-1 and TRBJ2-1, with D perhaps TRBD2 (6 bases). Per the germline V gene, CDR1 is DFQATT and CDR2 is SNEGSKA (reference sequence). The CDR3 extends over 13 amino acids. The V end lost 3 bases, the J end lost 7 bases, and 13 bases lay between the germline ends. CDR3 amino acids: CSASGGTGNEQFF. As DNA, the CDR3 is TGCAGTGCTAGTGGAGGGACGGGGAATGAGCAGTTCTTC.

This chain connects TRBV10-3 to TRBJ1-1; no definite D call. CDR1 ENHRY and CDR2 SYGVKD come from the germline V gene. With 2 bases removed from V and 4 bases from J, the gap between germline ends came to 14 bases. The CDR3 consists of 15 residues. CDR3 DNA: TGTGCCATCAGTGAGAGCCGGGTGGGTTTCACTGAAGCTTTCTTT. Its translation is CAISESRVGFTEAFF.

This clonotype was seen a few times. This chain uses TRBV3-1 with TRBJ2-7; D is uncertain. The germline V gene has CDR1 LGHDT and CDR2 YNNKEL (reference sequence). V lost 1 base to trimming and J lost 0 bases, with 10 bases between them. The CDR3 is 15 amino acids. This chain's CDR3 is CASSQGAGISYEQYF. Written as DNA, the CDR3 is TGTGCCAGCAGCCAAGGGGCAGGAATCTCCTACGAGCAGTACTTC.

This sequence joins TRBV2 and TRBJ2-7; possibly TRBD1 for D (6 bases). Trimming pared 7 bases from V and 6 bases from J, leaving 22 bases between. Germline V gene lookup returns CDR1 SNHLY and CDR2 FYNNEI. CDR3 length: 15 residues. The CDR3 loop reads CASKFDRHGNPEQYF. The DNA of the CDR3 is TGTGCCAGCAAGTTCGACAGGCACGGAAATCCCGAGCAGTACTTC.

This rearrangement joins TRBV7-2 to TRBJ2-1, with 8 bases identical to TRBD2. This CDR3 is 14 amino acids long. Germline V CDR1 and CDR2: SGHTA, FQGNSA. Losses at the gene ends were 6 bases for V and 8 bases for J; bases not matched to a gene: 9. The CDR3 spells CASRRTSWSDEQFF. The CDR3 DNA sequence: TGTGCCAGCAGACGGACTAGCTGGAGTGATGAGCAGTTCTTC.

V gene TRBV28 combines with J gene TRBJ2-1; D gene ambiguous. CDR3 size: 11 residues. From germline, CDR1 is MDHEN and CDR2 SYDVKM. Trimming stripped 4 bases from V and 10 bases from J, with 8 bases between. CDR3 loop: CASSSLREQFF. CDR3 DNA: TGTGCCAGCAGTTCGTTGAGGGAGCAGTTCTTC.

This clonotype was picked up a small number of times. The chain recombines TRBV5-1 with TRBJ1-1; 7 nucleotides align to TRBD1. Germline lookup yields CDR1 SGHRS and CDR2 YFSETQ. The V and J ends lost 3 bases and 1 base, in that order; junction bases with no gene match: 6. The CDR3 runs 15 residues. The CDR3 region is CASSSRTGGNTEAFF. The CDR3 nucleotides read TGCGCCAGCAGCTCCCGGACAGGTGGGAACACTGAAGCTTTCTTT.

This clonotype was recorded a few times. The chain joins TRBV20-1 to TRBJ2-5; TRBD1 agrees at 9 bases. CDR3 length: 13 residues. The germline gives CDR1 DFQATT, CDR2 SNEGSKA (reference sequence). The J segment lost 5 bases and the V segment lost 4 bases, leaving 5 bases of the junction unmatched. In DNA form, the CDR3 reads TGCAGTGCTACTACAGGGGGCCTGGAGACCCAGTACTTC. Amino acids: CSATTGGLETQYF.

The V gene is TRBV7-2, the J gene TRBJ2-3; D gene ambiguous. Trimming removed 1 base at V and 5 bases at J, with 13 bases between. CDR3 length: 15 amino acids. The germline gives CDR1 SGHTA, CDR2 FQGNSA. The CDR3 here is CASSLVPGYVDTQYF. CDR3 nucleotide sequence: TGTGCCAGCAGCTTAGTCCCGGGCTATGTAGATACGCAGTATTTT.

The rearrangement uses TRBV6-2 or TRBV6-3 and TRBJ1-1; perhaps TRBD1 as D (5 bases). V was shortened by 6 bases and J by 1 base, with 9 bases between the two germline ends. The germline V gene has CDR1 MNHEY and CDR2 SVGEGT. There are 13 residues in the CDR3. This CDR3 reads CASRYGQNTEAFF. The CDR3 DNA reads TGTGCCAGCAGATATGGACAGAACACTGAAGCTTTCTTT.

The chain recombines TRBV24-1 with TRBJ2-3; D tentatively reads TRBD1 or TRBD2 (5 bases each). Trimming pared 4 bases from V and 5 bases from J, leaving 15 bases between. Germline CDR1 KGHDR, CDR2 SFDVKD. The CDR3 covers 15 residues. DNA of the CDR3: TGTGCCACCAGTGACCCGGGACCTGGGAAAGATACGCAGTATTTT. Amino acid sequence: CATSDPGPGKDTQYF.

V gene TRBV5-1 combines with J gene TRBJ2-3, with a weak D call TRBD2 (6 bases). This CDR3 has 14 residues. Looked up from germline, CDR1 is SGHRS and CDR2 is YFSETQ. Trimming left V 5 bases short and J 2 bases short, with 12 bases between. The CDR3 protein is CASSTGDNTDTQYF. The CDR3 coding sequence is TGCGCCAGCAGTACGGGAGATAACACAGATACGCAGTATTTT.

CDR3 protein: CASSQDLAGAEEKLFF. DNA for the CDR3: TGCGCCAGCAGCCAAGATCTCGCAGGGGCTGAGGAAAAACTGTTTTTT. The chain combines TRBV4-3 with TRBJ1-4, with D possibly matching TRBD1 (6 bases). V was cut by 0 bases and J by 8 bases, with 16 bases left in between. The CDR3 loop spans 16 amino acids. Germline loops: CDR1 LGHNA, CDR2 YSLEER.

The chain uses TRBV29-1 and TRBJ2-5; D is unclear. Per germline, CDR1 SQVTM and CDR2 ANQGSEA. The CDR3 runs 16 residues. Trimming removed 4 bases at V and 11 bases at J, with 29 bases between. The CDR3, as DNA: TGCAGCGTTGGGTTGATCGAGTACGGCCCTAACTACAAGCAGTACTTC. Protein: CSVGLIEYGPNYKQYF.

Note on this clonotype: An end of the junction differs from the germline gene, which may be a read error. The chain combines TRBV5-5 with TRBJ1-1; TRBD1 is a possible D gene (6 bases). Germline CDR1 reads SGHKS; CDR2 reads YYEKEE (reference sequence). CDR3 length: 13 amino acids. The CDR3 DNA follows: TGTGCCAGCAGCGCCAGGGGTCACACTAAAGCTTTCTTT. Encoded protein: CASSARGHTKAFF. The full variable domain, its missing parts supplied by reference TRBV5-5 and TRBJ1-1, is DAGVTQSPTHLIKTRGQQVTLRCSPISGHKSVSWYQQVLGQGPQFIFQYYEKEERGRGNFPDRFSARQFPNYSSELNVNALLLGDSALYLCASSARGHTKAFFGQGTRLTVV.

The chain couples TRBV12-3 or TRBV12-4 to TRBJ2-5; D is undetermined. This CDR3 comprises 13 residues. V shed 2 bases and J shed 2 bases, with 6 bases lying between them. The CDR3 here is CASSLPPQETQYF. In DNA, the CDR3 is TGTGCCAGCAGTTTACCGCCGCAAGAGACCCAGTACTTC.

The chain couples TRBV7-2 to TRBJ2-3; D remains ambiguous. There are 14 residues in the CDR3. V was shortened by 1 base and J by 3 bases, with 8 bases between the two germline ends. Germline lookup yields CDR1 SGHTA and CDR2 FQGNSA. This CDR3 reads CASSLVMMTDTQYF. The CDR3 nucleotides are TGTGCCAGCAGCTTAGTCATGATGACAGATACGCAGTATTTT.

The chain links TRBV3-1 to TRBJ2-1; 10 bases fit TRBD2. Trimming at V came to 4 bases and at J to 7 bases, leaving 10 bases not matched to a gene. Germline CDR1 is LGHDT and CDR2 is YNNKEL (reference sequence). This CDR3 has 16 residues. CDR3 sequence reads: CASSPSSGSPPNEQFF. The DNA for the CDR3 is TGTGCCAGCAGCCCATCTAGCGGGAGTCCCCCGAATGAGCAGTTCTTC.

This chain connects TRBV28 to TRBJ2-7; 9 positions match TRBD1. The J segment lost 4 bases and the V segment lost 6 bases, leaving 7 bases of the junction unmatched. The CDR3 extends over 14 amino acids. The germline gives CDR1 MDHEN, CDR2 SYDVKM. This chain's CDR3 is CASRRTGAPYEQYF. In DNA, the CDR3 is TGTGCCAGCAGGCGGACAGGGGCCCCTTACGAGCAGTACTTC.